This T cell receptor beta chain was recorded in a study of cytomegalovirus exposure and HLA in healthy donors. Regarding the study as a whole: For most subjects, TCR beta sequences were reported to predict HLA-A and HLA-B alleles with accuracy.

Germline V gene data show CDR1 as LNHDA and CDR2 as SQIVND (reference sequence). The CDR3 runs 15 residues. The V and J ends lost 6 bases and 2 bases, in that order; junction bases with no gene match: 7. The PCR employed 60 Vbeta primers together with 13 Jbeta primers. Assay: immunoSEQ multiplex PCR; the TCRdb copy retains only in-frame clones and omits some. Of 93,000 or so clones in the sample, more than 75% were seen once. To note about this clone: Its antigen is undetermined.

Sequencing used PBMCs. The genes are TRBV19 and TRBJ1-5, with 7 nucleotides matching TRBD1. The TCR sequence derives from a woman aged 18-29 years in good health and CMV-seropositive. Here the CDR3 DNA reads TGTGCCAGTAGACTGACAGGGAACGGCAATCAGCCCCAGCATTTT. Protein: CASRLTGNGNQPQHF.